This paragraph reports one T cell receptor beta chain. Its antigen is still unknown. Researchers ran the PCR with 60 Vbeta and 13 Jbeta primers. Sequencing used immunoSEQ multiplex PCR; TCRdb keeps in-frame clones, though not all of them. The repertoire consists of 75,000 to 100,000 clones, with about 7.6% occurring once and the leading ten covering about 2.5%. The data originate from a study of cytomegalovirus exposure and HLA in healthy donors. Findings and limits, study-wide: In a later analysis, productive TCRs from donors in an Asian-associated ancestry cluster reportedly carried fewer N-insertions than the cohort mean. Whilst most TCR sequences proved rare, a subset of public TCRs occurred across many donors. For most TCR beta V segments, an earlier analysis put the productive rate at about 87% or about 30% of the time.

V shed 3 bases and J shed 10 bases, with 12 bases lying between them. The CDR3 contains 12 residues. Germline V gene lookup returns CDR1 MDHEN and CDR2 SYDVKM. The sequence derives from a man over 45 in good health and CMV-seronegative. The chain employs TRBV28 and TRBJ1-1; D is unclear. The sequencing input was PBMCs. The CDR3 reads CASSFQRLGAFF. The CDR3 DNA follows: TGTGCCAGCAGTTTTCAGAGACTAGGAGCTTTCTTT. The full variable domain, its missing parts supplied by reference TRBV28 and TRBJ1-1, is DVKVTQSSRYLVKRTGEKVFLECVQDMDHENMFWYRQDPGLGLRLIYFSYDVKMKEKGDIPEGYSVSREKKERFSLILESASTNQTSMYLCASSFQRLGAFFGQGTRLTVV.